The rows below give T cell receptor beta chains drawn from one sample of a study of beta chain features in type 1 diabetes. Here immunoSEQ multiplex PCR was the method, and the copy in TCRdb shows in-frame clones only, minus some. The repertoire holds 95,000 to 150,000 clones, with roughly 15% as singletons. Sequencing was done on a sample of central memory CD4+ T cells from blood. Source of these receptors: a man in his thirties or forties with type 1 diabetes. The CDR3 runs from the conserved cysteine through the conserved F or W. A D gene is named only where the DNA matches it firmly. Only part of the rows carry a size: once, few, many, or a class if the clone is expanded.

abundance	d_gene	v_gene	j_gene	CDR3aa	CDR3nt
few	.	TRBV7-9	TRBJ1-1	CASSPDGNTEAFF	TGTGCCAGCAGCCCGGACGGGAACACTGAAGCTTTCTTT
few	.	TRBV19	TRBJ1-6	CASSIEGENNSPLHF	TGTGCCAGTAGTATAGAGGGAGAGAATAATTCACCCCTCCACTTT
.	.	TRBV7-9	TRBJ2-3	CASSPRQGVRDTQYF	TGTGCCAGCAGCCCCAGACAAGGAGTGAGGGATACGCAGTATTTT
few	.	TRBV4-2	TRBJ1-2	CASSHKEGNYGYTF	TGTGCCAGCAGCCACAAAGAGGGTAACTATGGCTACACCTTC
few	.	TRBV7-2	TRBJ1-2	CASSTPLQSYGYTF	TGTGCCAGCAGCACACCCCTACAGTCCTATGGCTACACCTTC
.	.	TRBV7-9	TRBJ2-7	CASSLAGSYEQYF	TGTGCCAGCAGCCTAGCTGGGTCCTACGAGCAGTACTTC
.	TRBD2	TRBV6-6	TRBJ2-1	CASKPGLDYNEQFF	TGTGCCAGCAAACCGGGACTAGACTACAATGAGCAGTTCTTC
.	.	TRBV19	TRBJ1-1	CASSILGAENTEAFF	TGTGCCAGTAGTATACTTGGGGCGGAGAACACTGAAGCTTTCTTT
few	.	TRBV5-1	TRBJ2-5	CASYRLQETQYF	TGCGCCAGCTACCGGCTACAAGAGACCCAGTACTTC
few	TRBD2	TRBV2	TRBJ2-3	CASSELAGGGDTQYF	TGTGCCAGCAGTGAGTTAGCGGGGGGAGGAGATACGCAGTATTTT
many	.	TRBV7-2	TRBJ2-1	CASSLQVGEANEQFF	TGTGCCAGCAGCCTACAAGTAGGGGAAGCCAATGAGCAGTTCTTC
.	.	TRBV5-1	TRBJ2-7	CASSLEFYEQYF	TGCGCCAGCAGCTTGGAATTCTACGAGCAGTACTTC
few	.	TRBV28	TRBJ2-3	CASNVQGPDTQYF	TGTGCCAGCAACGTCCAAGGACCAGATACGCAGTATTTT
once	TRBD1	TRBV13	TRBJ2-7	CASSFGTGAYEQYF	TGTGCCAGCAGCTTCGGGACAGGGGCCTACGAGCAGTACTTC
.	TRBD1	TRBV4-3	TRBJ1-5	CASSQETGDNQPQHF	TGCGCCAGCAGCCAAGAGACAGGGGACAATCAGCCCCAGCATTTT
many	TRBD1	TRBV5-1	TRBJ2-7	CASSPRQGGEQYF	TGCGCCAGCAGCCCACGACAGGGGGGCGAGCAGTACTTC
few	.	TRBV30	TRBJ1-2	CAWSTNPTGGYTF	TGTGCCTGGAGTACGAACCCAACTGGCGGCTACACCTTC
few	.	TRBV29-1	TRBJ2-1	CSARTDFSSYNEQFF	TGCAGCGCCCGGACTGACTTCAGCTCCTACAATGAGCAGTTCTTC
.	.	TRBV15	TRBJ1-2	CATSRDLGGYTF	TGTGCCACCAGCAGAGATCTTGGTGGCTACACCTTC
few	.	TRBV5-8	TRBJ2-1	CASSRTGTRSYNEQFF	TGTGCCAGCAGCAGAACGGGGACCCGCTCCTACAATGAGCAGTTCTTC
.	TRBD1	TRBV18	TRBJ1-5	CASSRGQGNQPQHF	TGTGCCAGCTCCCGAGGACAGGGGAATCAGCCCCAGCATTTT
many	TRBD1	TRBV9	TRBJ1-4	CASSLRTGTNEKLFF	TGTGCCAGCAGCCTCAGGACAGGAACCAATGAAAAACTGTTTTTT
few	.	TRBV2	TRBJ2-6	CASSRDSSGANVLTF	TGTGCCAGCTCTAGGGATAGCTCTGGGGCCAACGTCCTGACTTTC
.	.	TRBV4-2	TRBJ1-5	CASSQDWSQSNQPQHF	TGTGCCAGCAGCCAAGATTGGAGCCAAAGCAATCAGCCCCAGCATTTT
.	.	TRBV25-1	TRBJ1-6	CASRSYSYNSPLHF	TGTGCCAGCAGGTCTTACTCCTATAATTCACCCCTCCACTTT
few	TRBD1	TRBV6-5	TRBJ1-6	CASSAKGQGYSPLHF	TGTGCCAGCAGTGCGAAGGGACAGGGCTATTCACCCCTCCACTTT
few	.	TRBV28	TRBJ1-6	CASSSPPGGAGDSPLHF	TGTGCCAGCAGTTCCCCGCCCGGCGGGGCGGGTGATTCACCCCTCCACTTT
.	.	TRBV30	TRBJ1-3	CAWSSRGSGNTIYF	TGTGCCTGGAGTTCGAGGGGAAGTGGAAACACCATATATTTT
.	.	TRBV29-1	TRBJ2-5	CSVEDRSKGLEETQYF	TGCAGCGTTGAAGATCGGAGTAAGGGGTTAGAAGAGACCCAGTACTTC
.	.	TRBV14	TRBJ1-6	CASSQGQTLHF	TGTGCCAGCAGCCAGGGTCAGACCCTCCACTTT
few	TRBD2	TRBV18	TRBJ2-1	CASSPGLANYNEQFF	TGTGCCAGCTCACCGGGACTAGCGAATTACAATGAGCAGTTCTTC
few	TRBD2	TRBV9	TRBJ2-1	CASSGRLAGFHNEQFF	TGTGCCAGCAGCGGAAGACTAGCGGGGTTCCACAATGAGCAGTTCTTC
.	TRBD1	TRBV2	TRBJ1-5	CASSGGQGGNQPQHF	TGTGCCAGCAGCGGCGGACAGGGGGGCAATCAGCCCCAGCATTTT
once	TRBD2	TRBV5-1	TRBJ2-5	CASRLGTSASQETQYF	TGCGCCAGCAGACTAGGGACTAGCGCCTCTCAAGAGACCCAGTACTTC
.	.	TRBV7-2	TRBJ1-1	CASSYDITEAFF	TGTGCCAGCAGCTACGACATCACAGAAGCTTTCTTT
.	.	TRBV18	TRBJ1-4	CASSPPNEKLFF	TGTGCCAGCTCACCACCTAATGAAAAACTGTTTTTT
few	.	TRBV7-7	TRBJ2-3	CASSYETRDYPTSTDTQYF	TGTGCTAGCAGCTACGAAACGCGGGATTATCCTACTAGCACAGATACGCAGTATTTT
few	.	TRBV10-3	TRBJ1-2	CAISEGGSSFELYGYTF	TGTGCCATCAGCGAGGGGGGCAGCTCTTTCGAGCTCTATGGCTACACCTTC
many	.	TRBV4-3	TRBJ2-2	CASSQEQGTNTGELFF	TGCGCCAGCAGCCAAGAGCAAGGGACGAACACCGGGGAGCTGTTTTTT
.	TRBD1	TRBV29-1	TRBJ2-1	CSATTGGPYNEQFF	TGCAGCGCTACTACAGGGGGCCCTTACAATGAGCAGTTCTTC
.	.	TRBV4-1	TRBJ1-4	CASSQEPLDSINEKLFF	TGCGCCAGCAGCCAAGAGCCCCTGGACAGTATTAATGAAAAACTGTTTTTT
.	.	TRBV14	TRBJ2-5	CASSQGVVETQYF	TGTGCCAGCAGCCAAGGAGTTGTAGAGACCCAGTACTTC
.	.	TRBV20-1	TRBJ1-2	CSAIGAGGYTF	TGCAGTGCTATTGGGGCTGGCGGCTACACCTTC
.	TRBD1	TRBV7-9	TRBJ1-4	CASSLGDSSNEKLFF	TGTGCCAGCAGCTTAGGGGACAGCTCTAATGAAAAACTGTTTTTT
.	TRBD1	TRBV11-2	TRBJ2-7	CASSLANYRGDEQYF	TGTGCCAGCAGCTTAGCCAATTACAGGGGCGACGAGCAGTACTTC
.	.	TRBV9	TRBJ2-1	CASSVTRGGGGSNEQFF	TGTGCCAGCAGCGTGACCCGCGGCGGAGGAGGAAGCAATGAGCAGTTCTTC
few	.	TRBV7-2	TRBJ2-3	CASSLVAVSTDTQYF	TGTGCCAGCAGCTTAGTCGCGGTTAGCACAGATACGCAGTATTTT
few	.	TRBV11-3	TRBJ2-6	CASSHGATGANVLTF	TGTGCCAGCAGCCATGGGGCTACTGGGGCCAACGTCCTGACTTTC
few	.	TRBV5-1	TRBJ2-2	CASSLRADEAGELFF	TGCGCCAGCAGCTTGAGAGCAGATGAGGCCGGGGAGCTGTTTTTT
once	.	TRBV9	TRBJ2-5	CASRAPGEEETQYF	TGTGCCAGCAGGGCGCCAGGGGAAGAAGAGACCCAGTACTTC
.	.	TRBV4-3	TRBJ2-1	CASSRQVGDEQFF	TGCGCCAGCAGCCGCCAGGTGGGTGATGAGCAGTTCTTC
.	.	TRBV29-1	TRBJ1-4	CSVHMNEKLFF	TGCAGCGTTCATATGAATGAAAAACTGTTTTTT
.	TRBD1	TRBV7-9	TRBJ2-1	CASSARTGVRYNEQFF	TGTGCCAGCAGCGCGCGGACAGGGGTGAGATACAATGAGCAGTTCTTC
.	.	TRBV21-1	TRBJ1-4	CASSKGQVNEKLFF	TGTGCCAGCAGCAAGGGACAGGTTAATGAAAAACTGTTTTTT
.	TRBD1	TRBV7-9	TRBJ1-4	CASSSGQSNEKLFF	TGTGCCAGCAGCTCGGGACAGAGTAATGAAAAACTGTTTTTT
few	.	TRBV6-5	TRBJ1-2	CASSYGTRYGYTF	TGTGCCAGCAGTTACGGGACCAGATATGGCTACACCTTC
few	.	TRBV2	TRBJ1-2	CASSEQGNYGYTF	TGTGCCAGCAGTGAACAAGGGAACTATGGCTACACCTTC